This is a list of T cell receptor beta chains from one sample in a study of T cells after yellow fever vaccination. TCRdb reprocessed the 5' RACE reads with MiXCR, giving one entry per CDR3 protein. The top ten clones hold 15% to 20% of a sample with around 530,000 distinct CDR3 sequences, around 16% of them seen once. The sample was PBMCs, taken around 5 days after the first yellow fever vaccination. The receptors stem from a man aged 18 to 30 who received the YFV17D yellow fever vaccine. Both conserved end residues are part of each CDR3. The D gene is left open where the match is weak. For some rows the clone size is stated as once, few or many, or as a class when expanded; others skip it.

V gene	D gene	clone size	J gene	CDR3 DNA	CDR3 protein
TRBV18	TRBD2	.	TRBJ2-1	TGTGCCAGCTCACCACCTCAGCGGGGCCACTTCTTC	CASSPPQRGHFF
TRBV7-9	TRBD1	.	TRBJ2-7	TGTGCCAGCAGACAGGGGGCAGACCACGAGCAGTACTTC	CASRQGADHEQYF
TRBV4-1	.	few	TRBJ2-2	TGCGCCAGCAGCCAACGAGAAGCCGGGGAGCTGTTTTTT	CASSQREAGELFF
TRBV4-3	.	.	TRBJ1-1	TGCGCCAGCGATCAGACCGGGGCCGGAACTGAAGCTTTCTTT	CASDQTGAGTEAFF
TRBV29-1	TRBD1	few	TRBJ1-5	TGCAGCGTCAGACTCTCCGGGACAGCATATAGCAATCAGCCCCAGCATTTT	CSVRLSGTAYSNQPQHF
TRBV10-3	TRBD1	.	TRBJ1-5	TGTGCCATTCTAACCGGGACAGGGCTCAGACAGCCCCAGCATTTT	CAILTGTGLRQPQHF
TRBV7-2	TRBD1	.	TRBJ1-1	TGTGCCAGCAGCCGGACAGGGTGGTATGAAGCTTTCTTT	CASSRTGWYEAFF
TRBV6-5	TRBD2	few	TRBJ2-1	TGTGCCAGCAGTTACGGTCTAGCGGCAACCTACAATGAGCAGTTCTTC	CASSYGLAATYNEQFF
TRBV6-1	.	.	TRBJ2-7	TGTGCCAGCAGTCCCCCAGAAAGACGGTACGAGCAGTACTTC	CASSPPERRYEQYF
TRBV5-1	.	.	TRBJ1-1	TGCGCCAGCAGCGTTGTTGGGGGGGACGGAACTGAAGCTTTCTTT	CASSVVGGDGTEAFF
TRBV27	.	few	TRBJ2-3	TGTGCCAGCAGCTCGGGGGATAGGGGGCGAGGGGGAGATACGCAGTATTTT	CASSSGDRGRGGDTQYF
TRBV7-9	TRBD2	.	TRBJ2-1	TGTGCCAGCAGCACCGGACTAGTGGGGGTAGGGTTCTTC	CASSTGLVGVGFF